Reported below is one T cell receptor (beta chain). Its target is unknown. Germline values: CDR1 SGHKS, CDR2 YYEKEE (reference sequence). Trimming shortened V by 1 base and J by 4 bases, and 14 bases separated the two germline ends. CDR3 length: 16 residues. Enrollment shut out patients with autoimmune disease history or systemic immunosuppression. Using immunoSEQ multiplex PCR, the repertoire was profiled, and TCRdb retains in-frame clones only, with some absent. The sample records over 75,000 clones, 90% to 95% being singletons. The sample is drawn from a study of OX40 agonist ivuxolimab in advanced cancers. Study results and limitations: Some nonresponders also had low normalized T-cell clonal expansion. The study found among the lowest clonal expansion in partial responders at 0.1-3.0 mg/kg. At 0.1 to 3.0 mg/kg, clonal expansion of CD4+ and CD8+ blood T cells had occurred by week 6.

This clonotype originated in an adult with an advanced solid tumor such as melanoma, head and neck, liver or kidney cancer. The material sequenced was CD4+ or CD8+ T cells sorted from blood, taken in a trial of the OX40 agonist ivuxolimab. This chain connects TRBV5-5 to TRBJ1-4, with D tentatively TRBD1 (6 bases). The CDR3 here is CASSLWTAGFNEKLFF. In nucleotides, the CDR3 is TGTGCCAGCAGCTTGTGGACAGCCGGTTTTAATGAAAAACTGTTTTTT.